A selection of T cell receptor beta chains follows, all from one sample in a study of T cells in tuberculosis. Assay used: immunoSEQ multiplex PCR; TCRdb lists only in-frame clones, some missing. In the table there are roughly 30,000 clones, roughly nine tenths of which are singletons. What was sequenced was PBMCs. Receptor source: a donor aged 10-35 years with latent tuberculosis or without tuberculosis infection. CDR3s include the opening cysteine and the closing phenylalanine or tryptophan. A D gene is named only where the DNA matches it firmly. Rows give clone size only sometimes, using once, few, many, or a class for an expanded clone.

J gene	clone size	D gene	V gene	CDR3 protein	CDR3 DNA
TRBJ2-6	-	TRBD1	TRBV6-4	CASSGTGGAGANVLTF	TGTGCCAGCAGTGGGACAGGGGGCGCTGGGGCCAACGTCCTGACTTTC
TRBJ2-3	-	-	TRBV10-1	CASSPGGSTDTQYF	TGCGCCAGCAGCCCCGGGGGTAGCACAGATACGCAGTATTTT
TRBJ1-1	-	-	TRBV7-9	CASSLNRAFVFF	TGTGCCAGCAGCTTGAACAGGGCTTTCGTTTTCTTT
TRBJ2-1	once	TRBD2	TRBV9	CASSGTSRVDEQFF	TGTGCCAGCAGCGGGACTAGTCGGGTAGATGAGCAGTTCTTC
TRBJ2-1	-	-	TRBV10-3	CAISESRGGGEQFF	TGTGCCATCAGTGAGTCGAGGGGAGGCGGTGAGCAGTTCTTC
TRBJ2-2	-	-	TRBV19	CASSLGGAGELFF	TGTGCCAGCTCCTTAGGGGGGGCCGGGGAGCTGTTTTTT
TRBJ1-2	-	-	TRBV27	CASSFERGGMGGYTF	TGTGCCAGCAGTTTTGAGCGGGGAGGGATGGGTGGCTACACCTTC
TRBJ1-3	-	-	TRBV4-3	CASSQAEGSISGNTIYF	TGCGCCAGCAGCCAAGCCGAGGGAAGTATCTCTGGAAACACCATATATTTT
TRBJ2-7	-	-	TRBV18	CASSPVTTGTLVGVTYEQYF	TGTGCCAGCTCACCAGTTACGACAGGGACTCTAGTAGGGGTAACCTACGAGCAGTACTTC
TRBJ2-1	-	TRBD2	TRBV28	CASSLAGVVDEQFF	TGTGCCAGCAGTTTAGCGGGGGTGGTCGATGAGCAGTTCTTC
TRBJ2-7	few	-	TRBV10-1	CASSPGGYEQYF	TGCGCCAGCAGTCCCGGCGGATACGAGCAGTACTTC
TRBJ2-2	-	-	TRBV28	CATHRIGAAGELFF	TGTGCCACCCACAGAATAGGGGCGGCCGGGGAGCTGTTTTTT
TRBJ1-5	-	-	TRBV29-1	CSVGGSNQPQHF	TGCAGCGTTGGCGGAAGCAATCAGCCCCAGCATTTT
TRBJ2-7	-	TRBD2	TRBV29-1	CSAGTSGAEQYF	TGCAGCGCCGGGACTAGTGGGGCCGAGCAGTACTTC
TRBJ1-6	-	TRBD1	TRBV6-1	CASSEFAGGNSPLHF	TGTGCCAGCAGTGAATTTGCAGGGGGCAATTCACCCCTCCACTTT
TRBJ2-5	-	TRBD1	TRBV7-2	CASSTHRGSETQYF	TGTGCCAGCAGCACCCACAGGGGGAGCGAGACCCAGTACTTC
TRBJ2-4	-	-	TRBV14	CASSRLDNQNIQYF	TGTGCCAGCAGCCGACTAGACAATCAAAACATTCAGTACTTC
TRBJ1-2	-	TRBD1	TRBV6-5	CASSQTHRGRYGYTF	TGTGCCAGCAGCCAAACTCACAGGGGGAGGTATGGCTACACCTTC
TRBJ2-2	-	-	TRBV9	CASSVDPGLAGELFF	TGTGCCAGCAGCGTAGACCCAGGCCTTGCCGGGGAGCTGTTTTTT
TRBJ1-2	-	-	TRBV7-9	CASSFSPGDGYTF	TGTGCCAGCAGCTTTTCCCCAGGGGATGGCTACACCTTC
TRBJ2-5	-	-	TRBV19	CASSIRGTQETQYF	TGTGCCAGTAGTATAAGGGGCACGCAAGAGACCCAGTACTTC
TRBJ2-2	-	TRBD1	TRBV30	CAWSSTPGTGVTGELFF	TGTGCCTGGAGTTCAACCCCCGGGACAGGGGTCACCGGGGAGCTGTTTTTT
TRBJ2-1	-	-	TRBV7-9	CASSLDEVNEQFF	TGTGCCAGCAGCTTAGACGAGGTTAATGAGCAGTTCTTC
TRBJ2-3	-	-	TRBV7-3	CASSLGFQGIADTQYF	TGTGCCAGCAGCTTAGGGTTTCAGGGGATCGCAGATACGCAGTATTTT
TRBJ2-2	-	-	TRBV7-3	CASSIVGGNTGELFF	TGTGCCAGCAGCATCGTCGGGGGTAACACCGGGGAGCTGTTTTTT
TRBJ2-5	-	TRBD1	TRBV7-2	CASRQGWKTQYF	TGTGCCAGCAGACAGGGGTGGAAGACCCAGTACTTC
TRBJ2-1	-	TRBD1	TRBV2	CASSEVWGQANNEQFF	TGTGCCAGCAGTGAAGTTTGGGGACAGGCGAACAATGAGCAGTTCTTC
TRBJ1-2	-	TRBD1	TRBV7-9	CASSLVTGTGRDGYTF	TGTGCCAGCAGCTTAGTTACCGGGACAGGGCGAGATGGCTACACCTTC
TRBJ1-2	-	-	TRBV5-6	CASSLETDRGFYGYTF	TGTGCCAGCAGCTTGGAGACGGACAGAGGATTCTATGGCTACACCTTC
TRBJ1-5	-	TRBD1	TRBV28	CASTYGTGVGQPQHF	TGTGCCAGCACCTATGGGACAGGGGTGGGTCAGCCCCAGCATTTT
TRBJ2-3	-	TRBD2	TRBV5-1	CASSLEGLAGGPRDTQYF	TGCGCCAGCAGCTTGGAAGGACTAGCGGGGGGCCCTCGGGATACGCAGTATTTT
TRBJ1-5	-	-	TRBV6-1	CASSDPVHPSIF	TGTGCCAGCAGTGATCCAGTACACCCATCGATTTTT
TRBJ2-3	-	-	TRBV7-2	CASSLVILRMDTQYF	TGTGCCAGCAGCTTAGTGATTTTGAGAATGGATACGCAGTATTTT
TRBJ2-7	-	TRBD1	TRBV5-1	CASSPTGGLDEQYF	TGCGCCAGCAGCCCGACAGGGGGACTCGACGAGCAGTACTTC
TRBJ1-2	once	TRBD1	TRBV5-6	CASSFTGEYGYTF	TGTGCCAGCAGCTTTACAGGGGAGTATGGCTACACCTTC
TRBJ1-2	-	-	TRBV15	CATSRELAGIYGYTF	TGTGCCACCAGCAGAGAGTTGGCAGGGATCTATGGCTACACCTTC
TRBJ2-2	-	TRBD1	TRBV19	CASSPRTGWTGELFF	TGTGCCAGTAGTCCGCGGACAGGGTGGACCGGGGAGCTGTTTTTT
TRBJ1-1	-	-	TRBV27	CASSLTQNTEAFF	TGTGCCAGCAGTTTAACACAGAACACTGAAGCTTTCTTT
TRBJ2-3	-	-	TRBV14	CASSPRFTDTQYF	TGTGCCAGCAGCCCCCGGTTCACAGATACGCAGTATTTT
TRBJ1-4	few	-	TRBV7-2	CASSMGEVNEKLFF	TGTGCCAGCAGCATGGGGGAGGTTAATGAAAAACTGTTTTTT
TRBJ2-7	-	TRBD2	TRBV4-3	CASSQLAGETYEQYF	TGCGCCAGCAGCCAACTAGCGGGGGAAACCTACGAGCAGTACTTC
TRBJ2-5	-	TRBD1	TRBV28	CASSSLLDRVGASQETQYF	TGTGCCAGCAGTTCATTACTCGACAGGGTAGGGGCCTCTCAAGAGACCCAGTACTTC
TRBJ2-3	-	TRBD1	TRBV5-4	CASSLMDRGTDTQYF	TGTGCCAGCAGCTTGATGGACAGGGGGACAGATACGCAGTATTTT
TRBJ2-7	-	TRBD1	TRBV19	CASSSGTGSYEQYF	TGTGCCAGTAGTTCGGGGACAGGCTCCTACGAGCAGTACTTC
TRBJ2-7	once	TRBD2	TRBV4-1	CASSHPGEGFDEQYF	TGCGCCAGCAGCCATCCCGGGGAGGGCTTCGACGAGCAGTACTTC
TRBJ2-7	-	TRBD1	TRBV30	CAWRPRQGAYYEQYF	TGTGCCTGGAGACCTCGACAGGGGGCGTATTACGAGCAGTACTTC
TRBJ1-2	-	TRBD1	TRBV27	CASSPTGKDYGYTF	TGTGCCAGCAGCCCGACAGGGAAGGACTATGGCTACACCTTC
TRBJ1-6	-	-	TRBV5-1	CASSLGPQRGAANSPLHF	TGCGCCAGCAGCTTGGGGCCACAACGGGGGGCGGCTAATTCACCCCTCCACTTT
TRBJ2-5	-	-	TRBV5-1	CASSLAGDQGTQYF	TGCGCCAGCAGCTTGGCAGGGGACCAAGGGACCCAGTACTTC
TRBJ2-3	-	-	TRBV13	CASSTSDVKTDTQYF	TGTGCCAGCAGCACCAGTGATGTCAAGACAGATACGCAGTATTTT
TRBJ2-7	-	TRBD1	TRBV18	CASSRSPGQGQYEQYF	TGTGCCAGCTCCCGTTCGCCGGGACAGGGGCAGTACGAGCAGTACTTC
TRBJ2-6	-	-	TRBV4-1	CASSQGPSVSGANVLTF	TGCGCCAGCAGCCAAGGTCCCTCAGTCTCTGGGGCCAACGTCCTGACTTTC
TRBJ2-1	-	-	TRBV27	CASSFAGGGSYNEQFF	TGTGCCAGCAGTTTCGCCGGGGGAGGCTCCTACAATGAGCAGTTCTTC
TRBJ2-7	-	-	TRBV5-8	CASSLDTPRQYF	TGTGCCAGCAGCTTGGACACCCCCCGGCAGTACTTC
TRBJ2-1	-	-	TRBV13	CASSRPGGTLNEQFF	TGTGCCAGCAGCCGCCCCGGCGGGACCCTCAATGAGCAGTTCTTC
TRBJ1-1	once	-	TRBV1	CTSSREKGENTEAFF	TGCACCAGCAGCCGAGAGAAGGGGGAGAACACTGAAGCTTTCTTT
TRBJ2-7	-	TRBD2	TRBV2	CASIPGSGGYEQYF	TGTGCCAGCATACCGGGTAGCGGGGGATACGAGCAGTACTTC
TRBJ2-7	-	-	TRBV6-6	CASRPDRAYEQYF	TGTGCCAGCAGACCCGACAGAGCCTACGAGCAGTACTTC